Below, one T cell receptor beta chain is given with its context. This record comes from a study of CDR3 diversity in severe acne. The CDR3 loop spans 14 amino acids. CDR1 MNHEY and CDR2 SVGAGI come from the germline V gene. V dropped 6 bases and J dropped 1 base, with 10 bases sitting between them. TCRdb called the PCR reads again in MiXCR, with one record for every CDR3 protein. In the table there are approximately 79,000 distinct CDR3 sequences, over 45% of which are singletons. The sequencing input was blood. The chain has TRBV6-5 and TRBJ1-3; D not certain. This clonotype was obtained from a male donor in good health, serving as a control. This chain's CDR3 is CASSLLGSGNTIYF. The CDR3 DNA sequence: TGTGCCAGCAGCTTGTTGGGATCTGGAAACACCATATATTTT.